One sample yielded the 3 T cell receptor beta chains listed below, sequenced in a study of CD8 T cells in ankylosing spondylitis. Study results and limitations: Blood from ankylosing spondylitis patients appeared to carry a characteristic roughly eight-variant TCR beta motif.

TCRdb itself ran the 5' RACE reads through MiXCR, one entry per CDR3 protein. Of hundreds of thousands of distinct CDR3 sequences listed, over 9.5% are singletons. The antigens for these receptors are not known. The sequencing input was blood, either unsorted or a sorted T cell fraction (not recorded which). These receptor sequences come from a male donor with ankylosing spondylitis.

This clonotype was seen repeatedly, ten times or more. This chain uses TRBV6-1 with TRBJ2-2, with TRBD1 matching over 7 bases. V was clipped by 7 bases and J by 2 bases; unmatched bases: 4. This CDR3 has 14 amino acids. Germline V CDR1 and CDR2: MNHNS, SASEGT. CDR3 sequence reads: CASKRDSNTGELFF. The CDR3 DNA sequence: TGTGCCAGCAAACGGGACAGCAACACCGGGGAGCTGTTTTTT.

This clonotype was counted only a few times. CDR3 protein: CASTQQGTFSGNTIYF. Written as DNA, the CDR3 is TGTGCCAGCACCCAACAGGGGACCTTCTCTGGAAACACCATATATTTT. The chain recombines TRBV12-3 or TRBV12-4 with TRBJ1-3; 7 bases fit TRBD1. V lost 7 bases, J lost 0 bases, and 9 bases stayed unmatched. The CDR3 runs 16 residues.

This clonotype was recorded once. A read error may produce the germline difference seen at one junction end. The chain recombines TRBV7-7 with TRBJ2-1; D gene ambiguous. Per the germline V gene, CDR1 is SSHAT and CDR2 is FNYEAQ (reference sequence). The CDR3 runs to 16 residues. The CDR3 region has the DNA TGTGCTAGCAACTTGAGGAGTATGTTCCCCTACAATGAGCAGTTCTTC. Translation: CASNLRSMFPYNEQFF.